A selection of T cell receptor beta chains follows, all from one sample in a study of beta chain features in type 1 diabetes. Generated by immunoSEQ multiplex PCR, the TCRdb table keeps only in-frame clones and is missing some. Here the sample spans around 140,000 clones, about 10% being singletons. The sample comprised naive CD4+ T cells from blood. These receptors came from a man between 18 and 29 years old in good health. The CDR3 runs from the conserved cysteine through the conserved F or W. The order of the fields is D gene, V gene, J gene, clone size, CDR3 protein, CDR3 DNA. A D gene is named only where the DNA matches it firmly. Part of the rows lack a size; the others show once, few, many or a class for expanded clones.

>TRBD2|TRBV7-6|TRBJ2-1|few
CASSPIAGGPENEQFF
TGTGCCAGCAGCCCAATAGCGGGGGGGCCGGAAAATGAGCAGTTCTTC
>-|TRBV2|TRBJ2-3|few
CASRFAFSTDTQYF
TGTGCCAGCAGATTTGCGTTTAGCACAGATACGCAGTATTTT
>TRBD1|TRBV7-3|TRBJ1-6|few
CASSQGQGSSYNSPLHF
TGTGCCAGCAGTCAAGGACAGGGGAGCTCCTATAATTCACCCCTCCACTTT
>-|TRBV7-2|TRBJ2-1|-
CASSLMPLLSSNEQFF
TGTGCCAGCAGCTTAATGCCGCTATTGTCTTCAAATGAGCAGTTCTTC
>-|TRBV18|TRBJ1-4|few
CASSPRGNEKLFF
TGTGCCAGCTCACCCAGGGGAAATGAAAAACTGTTTTTT
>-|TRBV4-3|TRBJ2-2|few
CASSQGGGGYGELFF
TGCGCCAGCAGCCAAGGAGGAGGGGGCTACGGGGAGCTGTTTTTT
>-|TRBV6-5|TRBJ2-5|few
CASQAGARETQYF
TGTGCCAGCCAGGCGGGGGCTCGGGAGACCCAGTACTTC
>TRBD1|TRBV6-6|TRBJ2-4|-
CASSFGTGAGNIQYF
TGTGCCAGCAGTTTCGGGACAGGGGCGGGAAACATTCAGTACTTC
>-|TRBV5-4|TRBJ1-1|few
CASSLDQYTAEAFF
TGTGCCAGCAGCTTGGATCAATATACAGCTGAAGCTTTCTTT
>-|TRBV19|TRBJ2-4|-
CASSIDHGGTRGIQYF
TGTGCCAGTAGTATAGATCATGGGGGGACGAGAGGCATTCAGTACTTC
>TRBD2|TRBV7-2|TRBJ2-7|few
CASSYRGGPSYEQYF
TGTGCCAGCAGCTACCGGGGGGGCCCCTCCTACGAGCAGTACTTC
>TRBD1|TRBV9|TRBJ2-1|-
CASSVAGQGSYNEQFF
TGTGCCAGCAGCGTAGCGGGACAGGGATCCTACAATGAGCAGTTCTTC
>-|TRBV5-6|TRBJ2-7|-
CASSETGSYEQYF
TGTGCCAGCAGCGAGACGGGCTCCTACGAGCAGTACTTC
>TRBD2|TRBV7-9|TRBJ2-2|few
CASSAPSGANTGELFF
TGTGCCAGCAGCGCCCCTAGCGGGGCGAACACCGGGGAGCTGTTTTTT
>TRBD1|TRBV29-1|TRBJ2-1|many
CSVEDPGGRSYNEQFF
TGCAGCGTTGAAGACCCAGGGGGCCGGTCCTACAATGAGCAGTTCTTC